This entry features one TCR beta chain sequence. The data are from a study of blood T cell repertoires in COVID-19. Overall study context: Italy, Spain and the United States were the sources of the convalescent and acute COVID-19 samples. Sources were T cells, B-cell-depleted T cells, or PBMCs; the material itself was cDNA or gDNA.

The CDR3 length is 18 residues. The germline V and J ends were trimmed by 6 bases and 1 base, with 22 bases remaining between them. Germline loops: CDR1 MNHEY, CDR2 SVGEGT. Original analysis: Reference gene primer amplification gave nucleated cell count estimates. Here immunoSEQ multiplex PCR was the method, and the copy in TCRdb shows in-frame clones only, minus some. The V and J calls and clone size were taken over from that table, and D and trimming were inferred from the DNA. Of tens of thousands of clones listed, over 70% are singletons. The chain carries TRBV6-2 or TRBV6-3 and TRBJ1-5; D might be TRBD1 (5 bases). This TCR derives from a man aged 50-60 years with active COVID-19. Sequenced input: peripheral blood. Here the CDR3 DNA reads TGTGCCAGCAGCCACCCTAAGAGGCCGGGGGGGAGCAATCAGCCCCAGCATTTT. This codes for CASSHPKRPGGSNQPQHF.